This record looks at one T cell receptor (beta chain) sequence and its context. Only in-frame clones appear in the TCRdb table, and some are missing; sequencing was by immunoSEQ multiplex PCR. The repertoire has over 300,000 clones, about 82% of them found once; the top ten carry 1.5% to 2%. With V trimmed by 2 bases and J by 2 bases, 3 bases remained unmatched. Germline V lookup: CDR1 MNHEY, CDR2 SVGEGT. The CDR3 loop spans 15 amino acids. This specimen comes from a study of blood T cell repertoires in COVID-19. This receptor was identified in a woman in her forties or fifties with acute or convalescent COVID-19. Sequencing was done on a sample of peripheral blood. This chain joins TRBV6-2 or TRBV6-3 and TRBJ1-5, with 7 bases that match TRBD1. CDR3 sequence (DNA): TGTGCCAGCAGTTACAAAGGGGGCGGCAATCAGCCCCAGCATTTT. Translated, it gives CASSYKGGGNQPQHF.